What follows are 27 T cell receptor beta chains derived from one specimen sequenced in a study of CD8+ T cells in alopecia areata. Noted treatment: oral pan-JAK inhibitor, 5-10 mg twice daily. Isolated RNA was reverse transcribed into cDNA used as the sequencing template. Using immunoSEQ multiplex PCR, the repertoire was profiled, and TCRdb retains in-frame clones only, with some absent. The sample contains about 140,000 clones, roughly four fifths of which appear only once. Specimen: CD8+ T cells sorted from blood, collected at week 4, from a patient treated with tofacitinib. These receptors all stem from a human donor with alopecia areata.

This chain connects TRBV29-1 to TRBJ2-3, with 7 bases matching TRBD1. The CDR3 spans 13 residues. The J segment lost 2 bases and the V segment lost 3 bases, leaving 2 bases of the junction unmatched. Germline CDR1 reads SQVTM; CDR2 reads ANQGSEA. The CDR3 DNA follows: TGCAGCGTTGAGGGGACAGCCACAGATACGCAGTATTTT. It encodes CSVEGTATDTQYF.

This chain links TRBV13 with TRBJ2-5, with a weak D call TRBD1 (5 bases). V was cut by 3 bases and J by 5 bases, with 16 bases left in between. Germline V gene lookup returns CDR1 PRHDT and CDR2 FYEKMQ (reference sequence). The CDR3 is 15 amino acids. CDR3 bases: TGTGCCAGCAGCTTTAGGCAGGGAAGGTTGGAGACCCAGTACTTC. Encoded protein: CASSFRQGRLETQYF.

The CDR3 nucleotides read TGCGCCAGCAGCTTTAACACGGGGACCTACTCCGAGCAGTACTTC. The encoded protein is CASSFNTGTYSEQYF. The chain links TRBV4-1 to TRBJ2-7; D tentatively fits TRBD1 or TRBD2 (5 bases each). The length of the CDR3 is 15 residues. The germline V gene encodes CDR1 MGHRA and CDR2 YSYEKL. Trimming took off 5 bases at V and 6 bases at J, with 20 bases between the two ends.

CDR3 region: CASSTRLDRGHEQYF. DNA of the CDR3: TGTGCCAGCAGCACCCGCCTGGACAGGGGCCACGAGCAGTACTTC. The chain combines TRBV7-2 with TRBJ2-7; 9 bases line up with TRBD1. The CDR3 contains 15 residues. The junction had 10 bases not matched to a gene; V was cut back by 5 bases and J by 5 bases. The germline V gene has CDR1 SGHTA and CDR2 FQGNSA.

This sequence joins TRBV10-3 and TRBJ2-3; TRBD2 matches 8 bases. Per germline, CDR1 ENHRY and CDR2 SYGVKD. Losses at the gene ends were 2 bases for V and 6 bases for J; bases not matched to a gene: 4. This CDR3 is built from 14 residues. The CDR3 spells CAISEKAGADTQYF. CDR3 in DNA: TGTGCCATCAGTGAGAAAGCGGGGGCGGATACGCAGTATTTT.

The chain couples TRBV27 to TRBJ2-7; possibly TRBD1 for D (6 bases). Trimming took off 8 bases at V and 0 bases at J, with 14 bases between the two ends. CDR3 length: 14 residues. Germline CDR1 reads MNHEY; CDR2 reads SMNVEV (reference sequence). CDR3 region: CASGMRGNSYEQYF. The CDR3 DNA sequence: TGTGCCAGCGGAATGAGGGGGAACTCCTACGAGCAGTACTTC.

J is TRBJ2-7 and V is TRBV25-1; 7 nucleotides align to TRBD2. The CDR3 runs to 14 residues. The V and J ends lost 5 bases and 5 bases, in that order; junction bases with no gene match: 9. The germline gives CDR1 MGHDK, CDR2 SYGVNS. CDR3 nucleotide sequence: TGTGCCAGCAGTCCGTGGGGAGGGCTAGACGAGCAGTACTTC. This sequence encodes CASSPWGGLDEQYF.

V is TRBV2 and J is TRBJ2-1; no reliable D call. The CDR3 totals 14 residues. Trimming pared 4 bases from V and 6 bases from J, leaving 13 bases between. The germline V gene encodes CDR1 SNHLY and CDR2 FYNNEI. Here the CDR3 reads CASSAHPAGNEQFF. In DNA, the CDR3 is TGTGCCAGCAGTGCTCACCCGGCAGGCAATGAGCAGTTCTTC.

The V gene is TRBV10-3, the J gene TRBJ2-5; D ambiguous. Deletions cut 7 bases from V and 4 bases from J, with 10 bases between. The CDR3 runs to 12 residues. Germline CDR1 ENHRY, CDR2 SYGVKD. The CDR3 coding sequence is TGTGCCATCACCCTCTTCAGAGAGACCCAGTACTTC. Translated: CAITLFRETQYF.

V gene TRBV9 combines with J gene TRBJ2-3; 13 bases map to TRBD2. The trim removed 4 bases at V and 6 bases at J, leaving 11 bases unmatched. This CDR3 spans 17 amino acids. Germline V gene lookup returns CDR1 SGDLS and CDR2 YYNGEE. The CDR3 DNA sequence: TGTGCCAGCAGCCCCGAACCAGGGACTAGCGGGGACGATACGCAGTATTTT. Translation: CASSPEPGTSGDDTQYF.

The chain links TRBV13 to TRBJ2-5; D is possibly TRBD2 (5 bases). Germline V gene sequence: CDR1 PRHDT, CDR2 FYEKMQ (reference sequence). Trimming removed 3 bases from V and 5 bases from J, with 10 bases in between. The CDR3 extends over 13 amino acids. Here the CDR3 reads CASSFGLVETQYF. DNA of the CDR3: TGTGCCAGCAGCTTCGGACTTGTGGAGACCCAGTACTTC.

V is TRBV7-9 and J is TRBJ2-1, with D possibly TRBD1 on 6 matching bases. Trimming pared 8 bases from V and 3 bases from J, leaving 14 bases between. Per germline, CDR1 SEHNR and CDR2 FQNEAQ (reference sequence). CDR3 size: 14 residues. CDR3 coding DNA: TGTGCCAGCGTAATAGACAGGTTCTACAATGAGCAGTTCTTC. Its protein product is CASVIDRFYNEQFF.

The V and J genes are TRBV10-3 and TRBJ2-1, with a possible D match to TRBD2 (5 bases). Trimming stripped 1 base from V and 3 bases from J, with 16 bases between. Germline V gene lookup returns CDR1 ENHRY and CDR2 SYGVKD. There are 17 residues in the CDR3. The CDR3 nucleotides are TGTGCCATCAGTGAGTTCCCCTCCGAGGGTGGCTACAATGAGCAGTTCTTC. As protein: CAISEFPSEGGYNEQFF.

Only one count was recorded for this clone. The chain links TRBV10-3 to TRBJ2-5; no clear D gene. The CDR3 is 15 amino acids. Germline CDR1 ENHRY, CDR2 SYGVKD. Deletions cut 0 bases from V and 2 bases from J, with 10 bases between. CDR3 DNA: TGTGCCATCAGTGAGTCGATTACTGCTCAAGAGACCCAGTACTTC. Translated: CAISESITAQETQYF.

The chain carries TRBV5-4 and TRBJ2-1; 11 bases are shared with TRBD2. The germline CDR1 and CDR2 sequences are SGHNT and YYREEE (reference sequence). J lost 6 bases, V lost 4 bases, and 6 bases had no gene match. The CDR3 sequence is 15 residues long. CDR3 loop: CASSPGLAESNEQFF. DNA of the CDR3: TGTGCCAGCAGCCCGGGACTAGCGGAATCCAATGAGCAGTTCTTC.

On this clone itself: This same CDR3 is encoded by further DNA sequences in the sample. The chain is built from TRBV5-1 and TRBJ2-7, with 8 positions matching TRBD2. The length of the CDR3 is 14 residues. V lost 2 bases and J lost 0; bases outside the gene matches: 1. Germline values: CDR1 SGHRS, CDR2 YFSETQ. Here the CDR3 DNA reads TGCGCCAGCAGCTTAACTAGCGGCTCCTACGAGCAGTACTTC. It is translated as CASSLTSGSYEQYF.

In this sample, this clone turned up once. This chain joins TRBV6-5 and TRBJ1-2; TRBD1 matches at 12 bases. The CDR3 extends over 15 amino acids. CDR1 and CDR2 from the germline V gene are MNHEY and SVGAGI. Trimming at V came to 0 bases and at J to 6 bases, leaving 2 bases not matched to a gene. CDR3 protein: CASSYSGTGGDGYTF. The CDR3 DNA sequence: TGTGCCAGCAGTTACTCAGGGACAGGGGGCGATGGCTACACCTTC.

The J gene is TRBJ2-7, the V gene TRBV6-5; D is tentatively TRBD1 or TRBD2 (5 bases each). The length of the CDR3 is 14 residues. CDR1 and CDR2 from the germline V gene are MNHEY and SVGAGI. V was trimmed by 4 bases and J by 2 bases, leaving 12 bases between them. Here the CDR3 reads CASSSRDGPYEQYF. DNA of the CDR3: TGTGCCAGCAGTTCCCGGGACGGGCCCTACGAGCAGTACTTC.

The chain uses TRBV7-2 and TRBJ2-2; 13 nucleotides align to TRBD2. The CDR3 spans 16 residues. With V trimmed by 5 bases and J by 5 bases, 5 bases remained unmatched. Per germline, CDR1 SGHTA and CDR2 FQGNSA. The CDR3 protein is CASSPRLAGGTGELFF. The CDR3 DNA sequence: TGTGCCAGCAGCCCCCGACTAGCGGGGGGAACCGGGGAGCTGTTTTTT.

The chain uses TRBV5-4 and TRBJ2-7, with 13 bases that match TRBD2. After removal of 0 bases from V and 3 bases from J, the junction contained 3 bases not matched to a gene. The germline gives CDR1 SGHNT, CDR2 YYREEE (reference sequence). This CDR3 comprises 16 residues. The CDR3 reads CASSLVTSGGNYEQYF. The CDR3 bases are TGTGCCAGCAGCTTGGTGACTAGCGGGGGGAACTACGAGCAGTACTTC.

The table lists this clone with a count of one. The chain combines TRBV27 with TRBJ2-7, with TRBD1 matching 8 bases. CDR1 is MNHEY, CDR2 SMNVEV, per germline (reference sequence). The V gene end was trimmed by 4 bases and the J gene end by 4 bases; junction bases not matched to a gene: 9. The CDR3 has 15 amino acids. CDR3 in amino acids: CASSSGQGWSYEQYF. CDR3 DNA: TGTGCCAGCAGTTCCGGACAGGGTTGGTCGTACGAGCAGTACTTC.

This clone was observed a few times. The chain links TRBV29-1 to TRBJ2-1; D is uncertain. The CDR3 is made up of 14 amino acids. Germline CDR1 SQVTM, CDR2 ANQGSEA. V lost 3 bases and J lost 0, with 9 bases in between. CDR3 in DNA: TGCAGCGTTGAGAGTGAGAGCTCCTACAATGAGCAGTTCTTC. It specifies CSVESESSYNEQFF.

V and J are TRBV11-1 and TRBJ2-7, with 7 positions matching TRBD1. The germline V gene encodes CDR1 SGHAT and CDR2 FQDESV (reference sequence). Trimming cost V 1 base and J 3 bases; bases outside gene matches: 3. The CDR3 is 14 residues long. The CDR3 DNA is TGTGCCAGCAGCTTAGACCCAGGGGGCTACGAGCAGTACTTC. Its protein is CASSLDPGGYEQYF.

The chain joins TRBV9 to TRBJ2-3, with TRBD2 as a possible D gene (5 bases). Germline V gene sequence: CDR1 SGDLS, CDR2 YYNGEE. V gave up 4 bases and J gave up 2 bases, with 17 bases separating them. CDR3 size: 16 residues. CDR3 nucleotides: TGTGCCAGCAGCTCCCAGTTTTCGAGGGACACAGATACGCAGTATTTT. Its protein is CASSSQFSRDTDTQYF.

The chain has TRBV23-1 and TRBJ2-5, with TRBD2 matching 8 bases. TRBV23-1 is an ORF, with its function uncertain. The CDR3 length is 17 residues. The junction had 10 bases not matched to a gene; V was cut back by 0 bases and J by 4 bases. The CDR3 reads CASSQSCRGGFLETQYF. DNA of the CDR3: TGCGCCAGCAGTCAATCCTGTCGGGGGGGATTCCTAGAGACCCAGTACTTC.

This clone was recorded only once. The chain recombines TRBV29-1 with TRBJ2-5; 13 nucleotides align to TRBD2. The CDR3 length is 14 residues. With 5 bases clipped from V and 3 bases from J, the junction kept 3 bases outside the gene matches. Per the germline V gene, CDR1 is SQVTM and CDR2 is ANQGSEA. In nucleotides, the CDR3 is TGCAGCGTTATCGGACTAGCGGGGGAAGAGACCCAGTACTTC. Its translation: CSVIGLAGEETQYF.

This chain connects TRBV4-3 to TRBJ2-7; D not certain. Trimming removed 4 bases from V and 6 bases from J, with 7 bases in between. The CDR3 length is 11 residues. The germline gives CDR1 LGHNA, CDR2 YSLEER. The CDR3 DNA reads TGCGCCAGCAGCCGCGATGGCGAGCAGTACTTC. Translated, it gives CASSRDGEQYF.